This section outlines one T cell receptor beta chain sequence together with its context. The CDR3 has 17 amino acids. Germline V gives CDR1 WSHSY, CDR2 SAAADI. Germline trimming cut 5 bases from V and 6 bases from J; bases unmatched to any gene: 15. The record originates from a study of blood T cell repertoires in COVID-19. Under the authors' procedure: The authors estimated nucleated cell counts from reference gene primer amplification. Measured with immunoSEQ multiplex PCR; TCRdb has only the in-frame clones, and not every one. V and J calls and clone size are as listed in that table; D and trimming were resolved from the DNA. The sample records around 59,000 clones, almost 90% being singletons.

The receptor was derived from a man in his sixties with acute or convalescent COVID-19. The chain recombines TRBV10-2 with TRBJ1-5; 8 bases map to TRBD1. The sample was peripheral blood. Written as DNA, the CDR3 is TGCGCCAGCAGTTCCTCCACGGACAGGGCCGTCGGTCAGCCCCAGCATTTT. Amino acid sequence: CASSSSTDRAVGQPQHF.